Presented here are 23 T cell receptor beta chains from one specimen sequenced in a study of T cell repertoires in ileal Crohn's disease. The table came from immunoSEQ multiplex PCR; TCRdb's copy has only in-frame clones and leaves some out. The sample consists of 7,300 or so clones, 65% to 90% of them appearing once. The sample taken for sequencing was ileal tissue. The receptors shown here come from an adult with Crohn's disease.

There are a few counts of this clone. The rearrangement joins TRBV6-1 to TRBJ2-7; 11 bases map to TRBD2. The CDR3 loop spans 14 amino acids. Per the germline V gene, CDR1 is MNHNS and CDR2 is SASEGT. V trimming: 9 bases; J trimming: 5 bases; junction bases outside the gene matches: 9. CDR3 protein: CASTTSGIIHEQYF. The DNA for the CDR3 is TGTGCCAGTACGACTAGCGGGATTATCCACGAGCAGTACTTC.

Remarks on this clone: This specimen includes other DNA sequences encoding the same CDR3. The rearrangement uses TRBV23-1 and TRBJ2-1, with 10 bases matching TRBD2. TRBV23-1 is an ORF for which the function is uncertain. The trim removed 3 bases at V and 9 bases at J, leaving 8 bases unmatched. The CDR3 spans 15 residues. The CDR3 DNA reads TGCGCCAGCAGTCAGCCTAGCGGGAGTTACCGTGAGCAGTTCTTC. Residues: CASSQPSGSYREQFF.

The chain links TRBV2 to TRBJ1-5; D is undetermined. The length of the CDR3 is 14 residues. Germline values: CDR1 SNHLY, CDR2 FYNNEI. The V gene lost 7 bases and the J gene lost 0 bases, with 10 bases spanning the gap. CDR3 DNA sequence: TGTGCCAGCACCCGGGAGAATAGCAATCAGCCCCAGCATTTT. Translating gives CASTRENSNQPQHF.

The chain has TRBV6-1 and TRBJ1-1; the D is unclear. V lost 11 bases to trimming and J lost 5 bases, with 18 bases between them. In germline, CDR1 is MNHNS, CDR2 SASEGT. This CDR3 region has 13 residues. In DNA form, the CDR3 reads TGTGCCTCCCGTTGGGGTAGGGAGACTGAAGCTTTCTTT. This sequence encodes CASRWGRETEAFF.

The gene calls are TRBV30 and TRBJ2-2; D perhaps matches TRBD2 (6 bases). Between the trimmed V and J ends, which lost 1 base and 4 bases, there was a span of 10 bases. The germline CDR1 and CDR2 sequences are GTSNPN and SVGIG (reference sequence). The CDR3 runs to 14 residues. Here the CDR3 reads CAWSGGGFTGELFF. CDR3 DNA: TGTGCCTGGAGTGGTGGGGGGTTCACCGGGGAGCTGTTTTTT.

The chain recombines TRBV19 with TRBJ1-5; 8 bases are shared with TRBD1. Trimming took 6 bases from V and 5 from J; bases not matched to a gene: 9. Germline values: CDR1 LNHDA, CDR2 SQIVND (reference sequence). This CDR3 has 15 residues. The CDR3 spells CASSQGAGEHQPQHF. The CDR3 DNA sequence: TGTGCCAGTAGCCAGGGGGCCGGTGAGCATCAGCCCCAGCATTTT. The full variable domain, rest sourced from reference TRBV19 and TRBJ1-5, is DGGITQSPKYLFRKEGQNVTLSCEQNLNHDAMYWYRQDPGQGLRLIYYSQIVNDFQKGDIAEGYSVSREKKESFPLTVTSAQKNPTAFYLCASSQGAGEHQPQHFGDGTRLSIL.

This clone has just one count. The chain couples TRBV29-1 to TRBJ1-1, with D perhaps matching TRBD1 (6 bases). The germline V and J ends were trimmed by 5 bases and 1 base, with 11 bases remaining between them. The CDR3 sequence is 13 residues long. CDR1 SQVTM and CDR2 ANQGSEA come from the germline V gene. CDR3 nucleotide sequence: TGCAGCGTTCGGTTACAGGGGAACACTGAAGCTTTCTTT. Translating it yields CSVRLQGNTEAFF. The whole variable domain, filled in from reference TRBV29-1 and TRBJ1-1, reads SAVISQKPSRDICQRGTSLTIQCQVDSQVTMMFWYRQQPGQSLTLIATANQGSEATYESGFVIDKFPISRPNLTFSTLTVSNMSPEDSSIYLCSVRLQGNTEAFFGQGTRLTVV.

The rearrangement links TRBV30 to TRBJ2-7; possible D gene TRBD2, 6 bases. The ends were cut back, 2 bases at V and 10 bases at J, with 15 bases in the middle. The germline V gene has CDR1 GTSNPN and CDR2 SVGIG (reference sequence). This CDR3 has 12 residues. The CDR3 region is CAWSLNRRDQYF. The DNA of the CDR3 is TGTGCCTGGAGTCTTAATCGGAGGGATCAGTACTTC.

This chain connects TRBV2 to TRBJ1-5; a weak D match, TRBD1 (5 bases). Germline-derived CDR1 and CDR2 are SNHLY and FYNNEI. The V end lost 7 bases, the J end lost 4 bases, and 11 bases lay between the germline ends. The CDR3 length is 13 residues. CDR3 amino acids: CASKGRENQPQHF. The DNA for the CDR3 is TGTGCCAGCAAAGGCAGGGAAAATCAGCCCCAGCATTTT.

V and J are TRBV9 and TRBJ2-5; possible D gene TRBD2, 6 bases. The CDR3 is 14 amino acids. CDR1 is SGDLS and CDR2 is YYNGEE in the germline V gene. Trimming removed 2 bases from V and 1 base from J, with 9 bases in between. The CDR3 spells CASSVGRGQETQYF. CDR3 coding DNA: TGTGCCAGCAGCGTGGGGCGGGGCCAAGAGACCCAGTACTTC.

J is TRBJ1-5 and V is TRBV18; D may be TRBD1 (5 bases). Trimming left V 4 bases short and J 6 bases short, with 13 bases between. The CDR3 consists of 14 residues. The germline V gene encodes CDR1 KGHSH and CDR2 LQKENI. CDR3 DNA sequence: TGTGCCAGCTCACGTGGGCAGGGTGGTCAGCCCCAGCATTTT. Translated, it gives CASSRGQGGQPQHF. The entire variable domain, with the rest obtained from reference TRBV18 and TRBJ1-5, is as follows: NAGVMQNPRHLVRRRGQEARLRCSPMKGHSHVYWYRQLPEEGLKFMVYLQKENIIDESGMPKERFSAEFPKEGPSILRIQQVVRGDSAAYFCASSRGQGGQPQHFGDGTRLSIL.

This clone appeared a few times. This chain uses TRBV2 with TRBJ2-7; D is unresolved. The CDR3 runs to 13 residues. Between the trimmed V and J ends, which lost 1 base and 4 bases, there was a span of 8 bases. Germline assignment: CDR1 SNHLY and CDR2 FYNNEI. CDR3 in DNA: TGTGCCAGCAGTGAAGACGGAGCGTACGAGCAGTACTTC. Protein: CASSEDGAYEQYF.

This clone showed up just a few times. J is TRBJ2-7 and V is TRBV5-1, with TRBD1 matching 11 bases. Germline CDR1 is SGHRS and CDR2 is YFSETQ. The trim removed 5 bases at V and 6 bases at J, leaving 7 bases unmatched. This CDR3 comprises 14 residues. The CDR3 DNA follows: TGCGCCAGCAGTCGGGGACAGGGGGGCTTCGAGCAGTACTTC. Its protein product is CASSRGQGGFEQYF.

This clone showed up just a few times. V gene TRBV6-5 combines with J gene TRBJ1-1; no clear D. Germline V gene sequence: CDR1 MNHEY, CDR2 SVGAGI. Trimming stripped 8 bases from V and 0 bases from J, with 10 bases between. The CDR3 is 13 amino acids. The CDR3 loop is CASGQVLNTEAFF. As DNA, the CDR3 is TGTGCCAGCGGTCAGGTTTTGAACACTGAAGCTTTCTTT.

The chain is built from TRBV19 and TRBJ1-2, with 7 nucleotides matching TRBD1. The junction had 6 bases not matched to a gene; V was cut back by 5 bases and J by 6 bases. This CDR3 region has 13 residues. Germline V CDR1 and CDR2: LNHDA, SQIVND (reference sequence). In nucleotides, the CDR3 is TGTGCCAGTAGTTCCCGACAGGGCAATGGCTACACCTTC. Translating it yields CASSSRQGNGYTF. The full variable domain, with the rest looked up from reference TRBV19 and TRBJ1-2, is DGGITQSPKYLFRKEGQNVTLSCEQNLNHDAMYWYRQDPGQGLRLIYYSQIVNDFQKGDIAEGYSVSREKKESFPLTVTSAQKNPTAFYLCASSSRQGNGYTFGSGTRLTVV.

The rearrangement links TRBV10-3 to TRBJ2-3, with D perhaps matching TRBD2 (6 bases). With 6 bases removed from V and 6 bases from J, the gap between germline ends came to 7 bases. Looked up from germline, CDR1 is ENHRY and CDR2 is SYGVKD. CDR3 size: 11 residues. The CDR3 DNA is TGTGCCATCAGGGCGGGGGATACGCAGTATTTT. Translation: CAIRAGDTQYF.

This chain's CDR3 is CASSLAGGAEQFF. The CDR3, as DNA: TGTGCCAGCAGCTTAGCCGGCGGTGCTGAGCAGTTCTTC. The rearrangement links TRBV7-7 to TRBJ2-1, with D unclear. This CDR3 region has 13 residues. Looked up from germline, CDR1 is SSHAT and CDR2 is FNYEAQ (reference sequence). Trimming removed 0 bases from V and 9 bases from J, with 9 bases in between.

This clone was observed a single time. The genes are TRBV6-1 and TRBJ1-5, with 7 positions matching TRBD1. Germline CDR1 is MNHNS and CDR2 is SASEGT. After removal of 1 base from V and 7 bases from J, the junction contained 4 bases not matched to a gene. The CDR3 covers 14 residues. CDR3 protein: CASSEDRGWQPQHF. The DNA for the CDR3 is TGTGCCAGCAGTGAAGACAGGGGTTGGCAGCCCCAGCATTTT.

This clone has a single count. The chain employs TRBV5-1 and TRBJ2-2; 7 positions agree with TRBD2. The CDR3 consists of 16 residues. The J segment lost 5 bases and the V segment lost 0 bases, leaving 7 bases of the junction unmatched. Germline CDR1 reads SGHRS; CDR2 reads YFSETQ. In nucleotides, the CDR3 is TGCGCCAGCAGCTTGGCCGGGACTACCGAAACCGGGGAGCTGTTTTTT. The encoded protein is CASSLAGTTETGELFF.

The CDR3: CASSAPLAGILDEQFF. The DNA for the CDR3 is TGTGCCAGCAGCGCCCCGCTAGCGGGAATTTTAGATGAGCAGTTCTTC. The chain combines TRBV7-9 with TRBJ2-1; TRBD2 agrees at 9 bases. The germline V gene has CDR1 SEHNR and CDR2 FQNEAQ (reference sequence). The CDR3 totals 16 residues. Trimming at V came to 5 bases and at J to 8 bases, leaving 13 bases not matched to a gene. The entire variable domain, with the rest obtained from reference TRBV7-9 and TRBJ2-1, is as follows: DTGVSQNPRHKITKRGQNVTFRCDPISEHNRLYWYRQTLGQGPEFLTYFQNEAQLEKSRLLSDRFSAERPKGSFSTLEIQRTEQGDSAMYLCASSAPLAGILDEQFFGPGTRLTVL.

The chain is built from TRBV6-1 and TRBJ2-2; TRBD1 aligns across 7 bases. The CDR3 is 15 residues long. With 4 bases clipped from V and 4 bases from J, the junction kept 6 bases outside the gene matches. CDR1 is MNHNS and CDR2 is SASEGT in the germline V gene. CDR3 residues: CASSGRQGSTGELFF. The CDR3 bases are TGTGCCAGCAGTGGGAGACAGGGATCCACCGGGGAGCTGTTTTTT.

This clone came up once. The junction departs from the called germline gene at one end, perhaps through a read error. The sample contains more than one DNA sequence encoding this CDR3. The chain combines TRBV15 with TRBJ1-3, with unresolved D. Germline loops: CDR1 LNHNV, CDR2 YYDKDF (reference sequence). The CDR3 totals 15 residues. CDR3 DNA: TGTGCCACTAGCAGAGCTCAGGATGGTGGAAACACCATATATTTT. Translating it yields CATSRAQDGGNTIYF.

The chain uses TRBV4-1 and TRBJ1-6; a weak D match, TRBD1 (5 bases). The CDR3 covers 21 residues. Germline V gene lookup returns CDR1 MGHRA and CDR2 YSYEKL. Trimming stripped 8 bases from V and 5 bases from J, with 34 bases between. The CDR3 bases are TGCGCCAGCTCCTTATCATTTGGGGGGAAGAGTATCGTCGGGAATAATTCACCCCTCCACTTT. This codes for CASSLSFGGKSIVGNNSPLHF.